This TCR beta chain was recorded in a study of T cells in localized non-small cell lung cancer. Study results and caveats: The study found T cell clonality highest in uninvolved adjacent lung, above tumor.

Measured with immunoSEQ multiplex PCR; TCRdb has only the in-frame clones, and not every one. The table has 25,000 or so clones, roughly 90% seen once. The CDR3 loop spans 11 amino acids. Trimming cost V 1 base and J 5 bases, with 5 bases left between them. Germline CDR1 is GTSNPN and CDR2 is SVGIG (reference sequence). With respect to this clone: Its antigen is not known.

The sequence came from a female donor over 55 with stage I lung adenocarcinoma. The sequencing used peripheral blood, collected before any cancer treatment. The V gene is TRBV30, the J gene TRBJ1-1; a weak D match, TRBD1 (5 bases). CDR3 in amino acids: CAWSDRTEAFF. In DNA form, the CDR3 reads TGTGCCTGGAGTGACAGGACTGAAGCTTTCTTT. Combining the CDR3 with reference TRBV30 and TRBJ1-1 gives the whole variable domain SQTIHQWPATLVQPVGSPLSLECTVEGTSNPNLYWYRQAAGRGLQLLFYSVGIGQISSEVPQNLSASRPQDRQFILSSKKLLLSDSGFYLCAWSDRTEAFFGQGTRLTVV.